The 26 T cell receptor beta chains in this list originate from one sample, sequenced in a study of CD8 T cells in Susac syndrome. Reverse transcription used roughly 0.45 to 1 ug RNA and random hexamers. TCRdb processed the immunoSEQ multiplex PCR reads anew with MiXCR; each CDR3 protein has one entry. The sample holds more than 150,000 distinct CDR3 sequences; more than 85% are singletons and the top ten take about 0.17%. Sequenced material: CD8+ T cells from PBMCs. The source is a human donor with Susac syndrome.

The CDR3 spells CAWSVPGLGNTIYF. In DNA, the CDR3 is TGTGCCTGGAGTGTTCCAGGGTTAGGAAACACCATATATTTT. The J gene is TRBJ1-3, the V gene TRBV30, with D perhaps matching TRBD1 (5 bases). CDR3 length: 14 residues. Germline CDR1 is GTSNPN and CDR2 is SVGIG (reference sequence). Between the trimmed V and J ends, which lost 0 bases and 4 bases, there was a span of 10 bases.

The chain employs TRBV20-1 and TRBJ2-1, with 11 bases matching TRBD1. Germline-derived CDR1 and CDR2 are DFQATT and SNEGSKA (reference sequence). The ends lost 1 base at V and 7 bases at J; junction bases unmatched: 6. The CDR3 length is 15 residues. CDR3 loop: CSARGDRGSWNEQFF. The CDR3 nucleotides are TGCAGTGCTAGAGGGGACAGGGGGTCTTGGAATGAGCAGTTCTTC.

The CDR3, as DNA: TGCGCCAGCAGCCCCCTGGGTTACAATGAGCAGTTCTTC. Translation: CASSPLGYNEQFF. The rearrangement uses TRBV4-1 and TRBJ2-1; unclear D gene. The CDR3 is 13 amino acids. CDR1 is MGHRA and CDR2 is YSYEKL in the germline V gene. Trimming took 4 bases from V and 4 from J, leaving 8 bases between them.

The V gene is TRBV20-1, the J gene TRBJ2-5; the D is unclear. Germline-derived CDR1 and CDR2 are DFQATT and SNEGSKA (reference sequence). V lost 5 bases to trimming and J lost 3 bases, with 19 bases between them. The CDR3 runs to 15 residues. The CDR3 DNA follows: TGCAGTGCTGGGGAATTTAGAACGGGCGAAGAGACCCAGTACTTC. Amino acid sequence: CSAGEFRTGEETQYF.

The chain combines TRBV20-1 with TRBJ2-1; D is unclear. CDR3 length equals 13 residues. Germline V CDR1 and CDR2: DFQATT, SNEGSKA (reference sequence). Trimming removed 3 bases from V and 4 bases from J, with 10 bases in between. CDR3 in DNA: TGCAGTGCTAGGAGAAGGGCTTACAATGAGCAGTTCTTC. It specifies CSARRRAYNEQFF.

The J gene is TRBJ2-5, the V gene TRBV4-1; 15 bases map to TRBD2. This CDR3 is built from 19 residues. Germline V gene data show CDR1 as MGHRA and CDR2 as YSYEKL. J gave up 0 bases and V 4 bases, and 9 bases lay outside the gene matches. The CDR3 DNA sequence: TGCGCCAGCAGCCGACAGGGACTAGCGGGAGGACGGTACCAAGAGACCCAGTACTTC. Its translation is CASSRQGLAGGRYQETQYF.

The chain employs TRBV20-1 and TRBJ1-1; weak D call: TRBD1 (5 bases). Per the germline V gene, CDR1 is DFQATT and CDR2 is SNEGSKA (reference sequence). Trimming stripped 0 bases from V and 1 base from J, with 15 bases between. The CDR3 runs 16 residues. The CDR3 DNA reads TGCAGTGCTAGAGATAGGGGTGCAGGACCGAACACTGAAGCTTTCTTT. It is translated as CSARDRGAGPNTEAFF.

The V call is TRBV4-1, the J call TRBJ2-3; TRBD1 is a possible D gene (5 bases). Trimming took off 1 base at V and 3 bases at J, with 11 bases between the two ends. Germline-derived CDR1 and CDR2 are MGHRA and YSYEKL. The length of the CDR3 is 15 residues. The CDR3 spells CASSQAGQSTDTQYF. Here the CDR3 DNA reads TGCGCCAGCAGCCAAGCAGGGCAGTCTACAGATACGCAGTATTTT.

The chain carries TRBV7-9 and TRBJ2-1, with TRBD1 matching over 9 bases. Looked up from germline, CDR1 is SEHNR and CDR2 is FQNEAQ (reference sequence). The CDR3 extends over 13 amino acids. Trimming removed 5 bases from V and 12 bases from J; junction bases left unmatched: 8. DNA for the CDR3: TGTGCCAGCAGCCAAGCGGACAGGGGACGGCAGTTCTTC. This gives the protein CASSQADRGRQFF.

The genes are TRBV29-1 and TRBJ2-7, with 8 bases that match TRBD1. This CDR3 contains 13 residues. CDR1 is SQVTM, CDR2 ANQGSEA, per germline. Unmatched junction bases numbered 7, after V lost 6 bases and J lost 3 bases. The CDR3 sequence is CSVIGQGGYEQYF. CDR3 DNA sequence: TGCAGCGTAATCGGACAGGGAGGCTACGAGCAGTACTTC.

This chain joins TRBV29-1 and TRBJ2-1; 10 nucleotides line up with TRBD1. The germline V gene encodes CDR1 SQVTM and CDR2 ANQGSEA. V shed 4 bases and J 9 bases; nucleotides not matched to a gene: 9. The CDR3 loop spans 14 amino acids. CDR3 sequence reads: CSVAPGTGAVEQFF. The CDR3 nucleotides are TGCAGCGTTGCCCCCGGGACAGGGGCGGTTGAGCAGTTCTTC.

This rearrangement joins TRBV28 to TRBJ1-1; D is ambiguous. There are 19 residues in the CDR3. With 4 bases removed from V and 0 bases from J, the gap between germline ends came to 24 bases. Per germline, CDR1 MDHEN and CDR2 SYDVKM. For the CDR3, the DNA is TGTGCCAGCAGTTCCCACGCTTACTACGAAACAGAGATGAACACTGAAGCTTTCTTT. Its translation is CASSSHAYYETEMNTEAFF.

The rearrangement joins TRBV7-3 to TRBJ2-1, with 10 bases matching TRBD2. Germline-derived CDR1 and CDR2 are SGHTA and FQGTGA. Trimming cost V 2 bases and J 8 bases; bases outside gene matches: 3. The CDR3 is 14 amino acids. The CDR3: CASSLLAGVDEQFF. The CDR3 DNA follows: TGTGCCAGCAGCTTACTAGCGGGAGTTGATGAGCAGTTCTTC.

The V and J genes are TRBV20-1 and TRBJ2-7; D gene unclear. The CDR3 loop spans 14 amino acids. Per the germline V gene, CDR1 is DFQATT and CDR2 is SNEGSKA (reference sequence). The germline V and J ends were trimmed by 1 base and 0 bases, with 10 bases remaining between them. The CDR3 is CSARVTLNSYEQYF. In nucleotides, the CDR3 is TGCAGTGCTAGAGTGACACTGAACTCCTACGAGCAGTACTTC.

The rearrangement links TRBV6-6 to TRBJ1-2, with 9 bases identical to TRBD1. J lost 2 bases, V lost 6 bases, and 4 bases had no gene match. Germline CDR1 MNHNY, CDR2 SVGAGI (reference sequence). The CDR3 loop spans 14 amino acids. The CDR3 region has the DNA TGTGCCAGCAGATTGGACAGGGGAAACTATGGCTACACCTTC. Translation: CASRLDRGNYGYTF.

The chain employs TRBV30 and TRBJ1-1; D remains ambiguous. V was cut by 8 bases and J by 4 bases, with 11 bases left in between. Germline V gives CDR1 GTSNPN, CDR2 SVGIG (reference sequence). This CDR3 contains 11 residues. CDR3 sequence (DNA): TGTGCCCAAGAGGAGGGCACTGAAGCTTTCTTT. Translated: CAQEEGTEAFF.

The V gene is TRBV20-1, the J gene TRBJ2-5; 11 bases line up with TRBD2. V was clipped by 2 bases and J by 5 bases; unmatched bases: 7. CDR1 and CDR2 (germline): DFQATT, SNEGSKA (reference sequence). The CDR3 extends over 15 amino acids. CDR3 amino acids: CSARLAGGPEETQYF. In nucleotides, the CDR3 is TGCAGTGCTAGACTAGCGGGAGGCCCCGAGGAGACCCAGTACTTC.

This clonotype was seen a single time. The genes are TRBV7-9 and TRBJ2-2; TRBD1 matches at 9 bases. Germline CDR1 reads SEHNR; CDR2 reads FQNEAQ (reference sequence). The V and J ends lost 9 bases and 4 bases, in that order; junction bases with no gene match: 0. The CDR3 extends over 12 amino acids. CDR3 amino acids: CARDRGTGELFF. The CDR3 bases are TGTGCCAGGGACAGGGGCACCGGGGAGCTGTTTTTT.

This chain uses TRBV10-1 with TRBJ2-3; the D gene is possibly TRBD1 (6 bases). The CDR3 consists of 15 residues. CDR1 and CDR2 (germline): WNHNN, SYGVQD (reference sequence). Trimming took 3 bases from V and 0 from J, leaving 10 bases between them. The CDR3 region has the DNA TGCGCCAGCAGTGACTTGGGACATAGCACAGATACGCAGTATTTT. This sequence encodes CASSDLGHSTDTQYF.

The chain is built from TRBV20-1 and TRBJ2-7, with 8 bases fitting TRBD2. This CDR3 is built from 13 residues. CDR1 is DFQATT and CDR2 is SNEGSKA in the germline V gene (reference sequence). After removal of 4 bases from V and 0 bases from J, the junction contained 2 bases not matched to a gene. CDR3 sequence reads: CSAISGDSYEQYF. The DNA of the CDR3 is TGCAGTGCTATTAGCGGGGACTCCTACGAGCAGTACTTC.

The V and J genes are TRBV7-9 and TRBJ2-3; D may be TRBD1 (6 bases). CDR3 length: 19 amino acids. Looked up from germline, CDR1 is SEHNR and CDR2 is FQNEAQ (reference sequence). V lost 5 bases, J lost 2 bases, and 26 bases lay in between. This CDR3 is CASSPQSSSGRGNTDTQYF. DNA of the CDR3: TGTGCCAGCAGCCCCCAATCATCCTCGGGCAGGGGAAACACAGATACGCAGTATTTT.

The chain links TRBV19 to TRBJ2-5; 11 bases agree with TRBD2. Germline CDR1 LNHDA, CDR2 SQIVND (reference sequence). The CDR3 length is 16 residues. The junction had 11 bases not matched to a gene; V was cut back by 9 bases and J by 2 bases. CDR3 nucleotides: TGTGCCAGATCCTATAACTGGACTAGCGGGCAAGAGACCCAGTACTTC. Its protein is CARSYNWTSGQETQYF.

This clonotype appeared a single time. The gene calls are TRBV24-1 and TRBJ2-2; 9 bases match TRBD1. Germline-derived CDR1 and CDR2 are KGHDR and SFDVKD. J lost 7 bases, V lost 3 bases, and 5 bases had no gene match. The CDR3 runs 15 residues. This CDR3 reads CATSDGQGPLGELFF. The DNA of the CDR3 is TGTGCCACCAGTGATGGACAGGGGCCGCTCGGGGAGCTGTTTTTT.

Here the CDR3 reads CASSGDRGSSYEQYF. The CDR3 DNA reads as TGTGCCAGCAGCGGGGACAGGGGATCCTCCTACGAGCAGTACTTC. This chain uses TRBV7-9 with TRBJ2-7; 10 bases are shared with TRBD1. Trimming at V came to 5 bases and at J to 0 bases, leaving 4 bases not matched to a gene. Germline CDR1 SEHNR, CDR2 FQNEAQ (reference sequence). This CDR3 is 15 amino acids long.

This clonotype was seen just once. The V gene is TRBV30, the J gene TRBJ2-5, with D possibly matching TRBD1 (6 bases). Germline V lookup: CDR1 GTSNPN, CDR2 SVGIG (reference sequence). The CDR3 runs to 12 residues. The V end was cut by 5 bases, the J end by 2 bases, with 9 bases between. The CDR3: CAWDTGQETQYF. The CDR3 DNA reads as TGTGCCTGGGATACAGGGCAAGAGACCCAGTACTTC.

The CDR3 coding sequence is TGTGCCACCAGCAAGCAGCCGTATAGCACAGATACGCAGTATTTT. This sequence encodes CATSKQPYSTDTQYF. The chain couples TRBV15 to TRBJ2-3; D is undetermined. Germline CDR1 and CDR2: LNHNV and YYDKDF (reference sequence). The ends were cut back, 4 bases at V and 0 bases at J, with 11 bases in the middle. The CDR3 is 15 residues long.